A selection of T cell receptor beta chains follows, all from one sample in a study of blood T cell repertoires in COVID-19. The assay was immunoSEQ multiplex PCR, and TCRdb's table has in-frame clones only and misses some. The sample consists of some 31,000 clones, about 90% of them appearing once. Sequences were obtained from peripheral blood. These receptors all come from a man aged 45-65 years with active COVID-19. The CDR3 runs from the conserved cysteine through the conserved F or W. A D gene is named only where the DNA matches it firmly. Some rows mark clone size as missing; the rest say once, few, many or name a class of expanded clone.

d_gene | j_gene | v_gene | abundance | CDR3aa | CDR3nt
. | TRBJ2-3 | TRBV7-9 | . | CASSPKFSVAGPEADTQYF | TGTGCCAGCAGCCCAAAGTTTTCGGTGGCGGGACCGGAGGCAGATACGCAGTATTTT
TRBD1 | TRBJ1-2 | TRBV19 | . | CASSPDRGGYGYTF | TGTGCCAGTAGTCCTGACAGGGGAGGGTATGGCTACACCTTC
. | TRBJ2-7 | TRBV29-1 | . | CSVELGADLVYEQYF | TGCAGCGTTGAATTGGGGGCTGATCTAGTATACGAGCAGTACTTC
. | TRBJ2-7 | TRBV4-2 | . | CASSQYIGSYEQYF | TGTGCCAGCAGCCAATATATCGGCTCCTACGAGCAGTACTTC
. | TRBJ1-1 | TRBV14 | . | CASSQLGGRTEAFF | TGTGCCAGCAGCCAGTTAGGAGGACGGACTGAAGCTTTCTTT
TRBD1 | TRBJ2-5 | TRBV10-1 | . | CASSGGTGGETQYF | TGCGCCAGCAGTGGGGGGACAGGGGGCGAGACCCAGTACTTC
TRBD2 | TRBJ2-5 | TRBV14 | . | CASSQVRAGGRETQYF | TGTGCCAGCAGCCAAGTCCGAGCGGGGGGGCGAGAGACCCAGTACTTC
TRBD1 | TRBJ1-2 | TRBV6-2/TRBV6-3 | . | CASSQGANYGYTF | TGTGCCAGCAGCCAGGGGGCTAACTATGGCTACACCTTC
TRBD1 | TRBJ1-6 | TRBV19 | . | CASREGARNSPLHF | TGTGCCAGTAGGGAGGGGGCGAGAAATTCACCCCTCCACTTT
. | TRBJ1-1 | TRBV30 | . | CAWSSGNTEAFF | TGTGCCTGGAGTTCCGGGAACACTGAAGCTTTCTTT
. | TRBJ1-1 | TRBV18 | once | CASSPVSPAEAFF | TGTGCCAGCTCACCGGTAAGTCCGGCTGAAGCTTTCTTT
. | TRBJ1-1 | TRBV6-1 | . | CASSDPLKTLSF | TGTGCCAGCAGTGACCCCCTAAAGACACTCTCGTTT
TRBD2 | TRBJ2-7 | TRBV5-6 | . | CASSLGLAGGSYEQYF | TGTGCCAGCAGCTTAGGACTAGCGGGGGGCTCCTACGAGCAGTACTTC
. | TRBJ2-3 | TRBV5-8 | . | CASSLWGGRTDTQYF | TGTGCCAGCAGCTTGTGGGGGGGGCGCACAGATACGCAGTATTTT
. | TRBJ1-1 | TRBV6-5 | . | CASIGHALNTEAFF | TGTGCCAGCATCGGACACGCTCTGAACACTGAAGCTTTCTTT
. | TRBJ1-2 | TRBV5-5 | . | CASSQQEGIYGYTF | TGTGCCAGCAGCCAACAAGAGGGAATCTATGGCTACACCTTC
. | TRBJ1-6 | TRBV2 | . | CASSIGSNNSPLHF | TGTGCCAGCAGTATAGGGAGCAATAATTCACCCCTCCACTTT
. | TRBJ1-2 | TRBV27 | . | CASSSRGYGTNYGYTF | TGTGCCAGCAGTTCTAGGGGGTACGGAACTAACTATGGCTACACCTTC